The rows below give T cell receptor beta chains drawn from one sample of a study of blood T cell repertoires in COVID-19. Sequencing used immunoSEQ multiplex PCR; TCRdb keeps in-frame clones, though not all of them. The repertoire holds 150,000 to 200,000 clones, around 88% seen once, with around 5% in the top ten. The specimen was peripheral blood. The source is a human donor in a cohort sampled during active COVID-19. Each CDR3 is given with its conserved first and last residue. The D gene is left open where the match is weak. Expanded clones are given a class, and other clones once, few, many or no size at all.

D gene	V gene	J gene	clone size	CDR3 protein	CDR3 DNA
TRBD2	TRBV5-5	TRBJ2-1	-	CASSFGIVSGRYNEQFF	TGTGCCAGCAGCTTTGGAATCGTTAGCGGGAGGTACAATGAGCAGTTCTTC
TRBD1	TRBV6-5	TRBJ2-1	once	CASYKDRVHNEQFF	TGTGCCAGCTACAAGGACAGGGTTCACAATGAGCAGTTCTTC
TRBD2	TRBV20-1	TRBJ2-5	-	CSASHPGSGGIFQETQYF	TGCAGTGCTAGTCATCCGGGCAGCGGGGGGATCTTCCAAGAGACCCAGTACTTC
-	TRBV18	TRBJ1-1	-	CASTTRGGNGTEAFF	TGTGCCAGCACCACAAGGGGGGGGAACGGGACTGAAGCTTTCTTT
-	TRBV5-4	TRBJ1-1	-	CASSRMEVTGLAFF	TGTGCCAGCAGCCGAATGGAGGTGACAGGTCTAGCTTTCTTT
-	TRBV11-2	TRBJ2-7	-	CASSWRDGVPYEQYF	TGTGCCAGCAGCTGGAGGGACGGAGTACCCTACGAGCAGTACTTC
-	TRBV5-1	TRBJ2-7	-	CASSSGVGVWEQYF	TGCGCCAGCAGCTCGGGGGTAGGAGTGTGGGAGCAGTACTTC
-	TRBV29-1	TRBJ2-4	-	CSASNWENIQYF	TGCAGCGCCTCAAACTGGGAGAACATTCAGTACTTC
TRBD2	TRBV9	TRBJ2-1	-	CASSEGLAEQFF	TGTGCCAGCAGCGAGGGACTAGCCGAGCAGTTCTTC
-	TRBV9	TRBJ1-2	-	CASSTNRGGPHYGYTF	TGTGCCAGCAGCACTAATCGGGGGGGACCGCACTATGGCTACACCTTC
TRBD1	TRBV30	TRBJ1-1	-	CAWRDRADREAFF	TGTGCCTGGAGGGACCGAGCGGACAGGGAAGCTTTCTTT
-	TRBV10-3	TRBJ1-5	-	CAISETGLGENQPQHF	TGTGCCATCAGTGAGACAGGGCTAGGCGAAAATCAGCCCCAGCATTTT
TRBD1	TRBV5-1	TRBJ2-5	-	CASSRAGTAQETQYF	TGCGCCAGCAGCCGAGCCGGGACAGCGCAAGAGACCCAGTACTTC
TRBD1	TRBV6-5	TRBJ1-1	-	CASSSVRQGSRTEAFF	TGTGCCAGCAGTTCCGTTAGACAGGGAAGTCGAACTGAAGCTTTCTTT
-	TRBV27	TRBJ1-1	-	CASSSDGMNTEAFF	TGTGCCAGCAGTTCGGACGGGATGAACACTGAAGCTTTCTTT
-	TRBV27	TRBJ1-2	-	CASSPMTAIFYGYTF	TGTGCCAGCAGCCCGATGACAGCGATCTTCTATGGCTACACCTTC
TRBD1	TRBV28	TRBJ1-2	-	CASSSGTGGLGYGYTF	TGTGCCAGCAGCTCAGGGACAGGGGGCCTTGGCTATGGCTACACCTTC